This T cell receptor (beta chain) was captured by sequencing in a study of T cells in Graves' hyperthyroidism and ophthalmopathy. Study-wide findings and caveats: In blood, most of the thyroid clonotypes expanded above 0.001 were also present.

Not enrolled were patients with uncontrolled infection, other autoimmune disease, pregnancy or lactation. Used for diagnoses were clinical symptoms, serum thyroxine and TRAb, thyroid ultrasound and orbital computed tomography. Many counts were recorded for this clonotype. Its target is unknown. Template material for amplifying TCR beta CDR3 regions consisted of RNA transcripts. The study used the HTBI primer set for a first-round RT-PCR of the TCR CDR3. MiXCR, run by TCRdb on the multiplex PCR reads, gives a single entry per CDR3 protein. The table lists a few hundred thousand distinct CDR3 sequences, less than 20% of them singletons. This CDR3 region has 14 residues. V dropped 8 bases and J dropped 2 bases, with 14 bases sitting between them. Germline assignment: CDR1 MNHNS and CDR2 SASEGT.

Sample: blood. This sequence was found in a woman between 18 and 29 years old with Graves' hyperthyroidism that later progressed to Graves' ophthalmopathy. The chain recombines TRBV6-1 with TRBJ2-3, with D possibly being TRBD2 (5 bases). The CDR3 loop is CASREGRPTDTQYF. DNA of the CDR3: TGTGCCAGCCGAGAGGGCCGTCCCACAGATACGCAGTATTTT.